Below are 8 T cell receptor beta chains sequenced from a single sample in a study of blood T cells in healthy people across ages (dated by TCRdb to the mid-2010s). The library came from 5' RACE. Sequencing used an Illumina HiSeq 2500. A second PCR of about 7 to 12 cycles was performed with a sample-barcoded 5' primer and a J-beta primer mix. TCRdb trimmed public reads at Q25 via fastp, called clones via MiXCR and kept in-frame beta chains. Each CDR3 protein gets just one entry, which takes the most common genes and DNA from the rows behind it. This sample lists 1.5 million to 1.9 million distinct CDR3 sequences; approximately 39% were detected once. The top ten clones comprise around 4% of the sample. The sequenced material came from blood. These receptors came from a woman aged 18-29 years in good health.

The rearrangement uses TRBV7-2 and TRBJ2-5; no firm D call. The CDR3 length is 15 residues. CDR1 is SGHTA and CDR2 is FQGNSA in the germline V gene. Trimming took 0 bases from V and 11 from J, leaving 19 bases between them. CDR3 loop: CASSLAVSSYNEQYF. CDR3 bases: TGTGCCAGCAGCTTAGCGGTGAGCTCCTACAATGAGCAGTACTTC.

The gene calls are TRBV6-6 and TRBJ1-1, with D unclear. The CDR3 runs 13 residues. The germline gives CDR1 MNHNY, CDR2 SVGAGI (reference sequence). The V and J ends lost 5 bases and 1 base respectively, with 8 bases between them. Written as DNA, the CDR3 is TGTGCCAGCAGTGAGGTCGAGAACACTGAAGCTTTCTTT. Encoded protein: CASSEVENTEAFF.

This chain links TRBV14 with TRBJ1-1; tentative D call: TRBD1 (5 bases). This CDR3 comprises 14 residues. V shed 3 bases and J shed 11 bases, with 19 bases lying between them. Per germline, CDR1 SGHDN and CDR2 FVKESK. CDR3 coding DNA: TGTGCCAGCAGCCACTGCCGGGACGCCCGTGGGGCTTTCTTT. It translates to CASSHCRDARGAFF.

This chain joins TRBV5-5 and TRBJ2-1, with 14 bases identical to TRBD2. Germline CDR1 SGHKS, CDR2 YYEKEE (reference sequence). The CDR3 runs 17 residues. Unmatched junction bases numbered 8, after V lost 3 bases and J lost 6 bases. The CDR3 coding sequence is TGTGCCAGCAGCTGGGGACTAGCGGGAGCCCCACCCAATGAGCAGTTCTTC. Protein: CASSWGLAGAPPNEQFF.

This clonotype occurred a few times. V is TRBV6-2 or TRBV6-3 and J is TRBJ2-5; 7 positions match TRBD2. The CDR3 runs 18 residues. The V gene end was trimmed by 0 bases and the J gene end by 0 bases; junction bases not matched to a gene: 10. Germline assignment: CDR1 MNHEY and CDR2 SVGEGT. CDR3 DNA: TGTGCCAGCAGTTACTCGATCGGTTCTAGCGGTAACCAAGAGACCCAGTACTTC. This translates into CASSYSIGSSGNQETQYF.

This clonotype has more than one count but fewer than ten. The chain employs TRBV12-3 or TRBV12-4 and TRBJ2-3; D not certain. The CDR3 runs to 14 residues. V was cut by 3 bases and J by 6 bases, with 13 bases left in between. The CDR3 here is CASSFPARADTQYF. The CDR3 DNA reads TGTGCCAGCAGTTTCCCCGCAAGGGCGGATACGCAGTATTTT.

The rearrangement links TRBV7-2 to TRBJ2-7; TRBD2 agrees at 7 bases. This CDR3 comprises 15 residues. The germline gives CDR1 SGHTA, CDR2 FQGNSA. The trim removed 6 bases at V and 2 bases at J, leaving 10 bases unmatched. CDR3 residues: CASSSLAARTYEQYF. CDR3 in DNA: TGTGCCAGCAGTTCCCTAGCGGCCAGAACCTACGAGCAGTACTTC.

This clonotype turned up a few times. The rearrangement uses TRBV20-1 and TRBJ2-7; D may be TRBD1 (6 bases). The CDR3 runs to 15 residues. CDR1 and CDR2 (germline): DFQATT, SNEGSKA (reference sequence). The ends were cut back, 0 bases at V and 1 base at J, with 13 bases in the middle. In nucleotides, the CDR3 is TGCAGTGCTAGAGAAACAGGGTCTGGTTCCTACGAGCAGTACTTC. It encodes CSARETGSGSYEQYF.